A single sample is the source of the 18 T cell receptor beta chains below, sequenced in a study of control samples from healthy donors and cancer patients. Clones were read by immunoSEQ multiplex PCR, and TCRdb kept only the in-frame ones, dropping some. Seen here are 35,000 to 50,000 clones, around 94% observed once, and the top ten hold 20% to 30%. Source material: blood. The receptor source for this set is a man between 60 and 70 years old in good health.

The chain couples TRBV7-9 to TRBJ1-5, with TRBD1 as a possible D gene (5 bases). This CDR3 is built from 14 residues. From germline, CDR1 is SEHNR and CDR2 FQNEAQ (reference sequence). V was clipped by 1 base and J by 7 bases, with 11 bases between them. The DNA for the CDR3 is TGTGCCAGCAGCTTAGAAGGGACCGGGCAGCCCCAGCATTTT. Protein product: CASSLEGTGQPQHF.

The CDR3 reads CASSFFQGAYEQYF. Written as DNA, the CDR3 is TGTGCCAGCAGTTTCTTCCAGGGGGCCTACGAGCAGTACTTC. V gene TRBV27 combines with J gene TRBJ2-7; 7 nucleotides align to TRBD1. V was pared by 3 bases and J by 2 bases, with 4 bases of the junction left unmatched. The CDR3 loop spans 14 amino acids. Germline CDR1 and CDR2: MNHEY and SMNVEV (reference sequence).

J is TRBJ2-1 and V is TRBV6-5; D possibly matches TRBD1 or TRBD2 (5 bases each). The CDR3 is 12 amino acids. The germline CDR1 and CDR2 sequences are MNHEY and SVGAGI. V was trimmed by 8 bases and J by 7 bases, leaving 12 bases between them. CDR3 protein: CASRLGENEQFF. DNA for the CDR3: TGTGCCAGCCGGTTGGGGGAGAATGAGCAGTTCTTC.

The chain is built from TRBV18 and TRBJ2-7; D perhaps matches TRBD1 (6 bases). Between the trimmed V and J ends, which lost 2 bases and 5 bases, there was a span of 7 bases. The germline gives CDR1 KGHSH, CDR2 LQKENI. This CDR3 is built from 12 residues. The DNA for the CDR3 is TGTGCCAGCTCACCAGGGGGCGACGAGCAGTACTTC. Translating gives CASSPGGDEQYF. Full variable domain (missing parts from reference TRBV18 and TRBJ2-7): NAGVMQNPRHLVRRRGQEARLRCSPMKGHSHVYWYRQLPEEGLKFMVYLQKENIIDESGMPKERFSAEFPKEGPSILRIQQVVRGDSAAYFCASSPGGDEQYFGPGTRLTVT.

This CDR3 reads CASSIGGTYEQYF. The CDR3 DNA is TGTGCCAGTAGTATCGGCGGGACTTACGAGCAGTACTTC. V is TRBV19 and J is TRBJ2-7; tentatively, D is TRBD2 (6 bases). The CDR3 contains 13 residues. V was pared by 3 bases and J by 4 bases, with 10 bases between. Germline CDR1 reads LNHDA; CDR2 reads SQIVND (reference sequence).

This clone has only one observation. The CDR3 nucleotides read TGTGCCAGCCGTGGTGTTGGAGAGACCCAGTACTTC. Protein: CASRGVGETQYF. The chain carries TRBV11-2 and TRBJ2-5; D uncertain. The germline V gene encodes CDR1 SGHAT and CDR2 FQNNGV. The V gene lost 8 bases and the J gene lost 4 bases, with 11 bases spanning the gap. CDR3 length: 12 amino acids.

The chain employs TRBV11-3 and TRBJ1-4; the D gene is possibly TRBD1 (5 bases). The germline gives CDR1 SGHNT, CDR2 YENEEA. This CDR3 region has 13 residues. The germline V and J ends were trimmed by 1 base and 7 bases, with 7 bases remaining between them. CDR3 DNA: TGTGCCAGCAGCTTAGTTCAGGGTGAAAAACTGTTTTTT. Encoded protein: CASSLVQGEKLFF.

The chain employs TRBV4-1 and TRBJ2-7; 8 bases match TRBD1. Germline CDR1 MGHRA, CDR2 YSYEKL. V shed 0 bases, J shed 4 bases, and the junction held 8 bases outside the gene matches. This CDR3 has 16 amino acids. In DNA form, the CDR3 reads TGCGCCAGCAGCCAAGACGCAGGGGGCCTTCCTTACGAGCAGTACTTC. Protein sequence: CASSQDAGGLPYEQYF.

V gene TRBV6-2 or TRBV6-3 combines with J gene TRBJ2-4; the D is unclear. The CDR3 has 17 residues. Germline CDR1 reads MNHEY; CDR2 reads SVGEGT. V was shortened by 4 bases and J by 3 bases, with 19 bases between the two germline ends. For the CDR3, the DNA is TGTGCCAGCAGTTTAAGGTCCGCTCCTTCGGACAAAAACATTCAGTACTTC. Translation gives CASSLRSAPSDKNIQYF.

The genes are TRBV5-4 and TRBJ2-7; the D gene is possibly TRBD2 (5 bases). The CDR3 spans 16 residues. Germline lookup yields CDR1 SGHNT and CDR2 YYREEE (reference sequence). V shed 1 base and J shed 0 bases, with 14 bases lying between them. CDR3 coding DNA: TGTGCCAGCAGCTTGAAGAGGGCCGAGAGCTCCTACGAGCAGTACTTC. As protein: CASSLKRAESSYEQYF.

The chain couples TRBV10-2 to TRBJ2-3; D not certain. Germline values: CDR1 WSHSY, CDR2 SAAADI. CDR3 length equals 13 residues. V dropped 3 bases and J dropped 6 bases, with 10 bases sitting between them. CDR3 nucleotide sequence: TGCGCCAGCAGTGATAGTGGCGTGGATACGCAGTATTTT. Protein sequence: CASSDSGVDTQYF.

The chain has TRBV18 and TRBJ2-5, with TRBD1 identical over 11 bases. Germline CDR1 and CDR2: KGHSH and LQKENI. The CDR3 length is 20 residues. V lost 0 bases, J lost 4 bases, and 16 bases stayed unmatched. CDR3 in DNA: TGTGCCAGCTCACCACCTAATCGCGGCCGGGACAGGGGGTATCGAGAGACCCAGTACTTC. Amino acid sequence: CASSPPNRGRDRGYRETQYF.

V gene TRBV19 combines with J gene TRBJ1-1; 8 nucleotides match TRBD1. V was clipped by 4 bases and J by 1 base; unmatched bases: 5. CDR3 length: 15 amino acids. CDR1 and CDR2 (germline): LNHDA, SQIVND (reference sequence). The CDR3 DNA is TGTGCCAGTAGTAACGCAGGGGGCCCGAACACTGAAGCTTTCTTT. It specifies CASSNAGGPNTEAFF.

This clone was recorded once. This chain connects TRBV6-5 to TRBJ1-5; TRBD1 matches 9 bases. With 7 bases clipped from V and 6 bases from J, the junction kept 10 bases outside the gene matches. Germline V gene lookup returns CDR1 MNHEY and CDR2 SVGAGI. This CDR3 has 15 residues. In DNA, the CDR3 is TGTGCCAGCAAGCAAACAGGGGGCTCTCGTCAGCCCCAGCATTTT. It codes for CASKQTGGSRQPQHF.

The genes are TRBV3-1 (or the pseudogene TRBV3-2) and TRBJ2-3; maybe TRBD2 (6 bases). This CDR3 contains 17 residues. Trimming pared 2 bases from V and 0 bases from J, leaving 15 bases between. Germline CDR1 is LGHDT and CDR2 is YNNKEL (reference sequence). CDR3 protein: CASSQFLSDYSTDTQYF. CDR3 DNA: TGTGCCAGCAGCCAATTTCTCTCGGACTACAGCACAGATACGCAGTATTTT.

The chain uses TRBV7-6 and TRBJ2-5; 9 bases agree with TRBD2. J was trimmed by 2 bases and V by 2 bases; bases with no gene match: 3. The CDR3 covers 15 residues. Looked up from germline, CDR1 is SGHVS and CDR2 is FNYEAQ. The CDR3 is CASSLMAGGQETQYF. CDR3 sequence (DNA): TGTGCCAGCAGCTTAATGGCGGGAGGGCAAGAGACCCAGTACTTC.

This clone was recorded once. This sequence joins TRBV25-1 and TRBJ2-7; TRBD1 might be the D (6 bases). CDR1 is MGHDK, CDR2 SYGVNS, per germline. V shed 3 bases and J shed 6 bases, with 6 bases lying between them. The length of the CDR3 is 11 residues. The CDR3 loop reads CASSDRGEQYF. In DNA, the CDR3 is TGTGCCAGCAGTGACAGGGGCGAGCAGTACTTC.

This clone showed up just once. The V and J genes are TRBV7-6 and TRBJ2-1; TRBD2 matches 9 bases. The CDR3 totals 17 residues. The germline V gene has CDR1 SGHVS and CDR2 FNYEAQ. Unmatched junction bases numbered 9, after V lost 3 bases and J lost 3 bases. The CDR3 DNA follows: TGTGCCAGCAGCTTTATAGCGGGAGCTGGGGTCTACAATGAGCAGTTCTTC. Its translation is CASSFIAGAGVYNEQFF.